The rows below give T cell receptor beta chains drawn from one sample of a study of a mutant IDH1 vaccine in newly diagnosed glioma. These receptors' antigens are unknown. Sequencing was performed with immunoSEQ multiplex PCR; in TCRdb, only in-frame clones are kept and a portion is missing. The data hold around 58,000 clones, with 70% to 90% observed a single time. The starting material was PBMCs, obtained from a glioma patient whose treatment included an IDH1 peptide vaccine. These receptors were taken from a man aged 30-40 years with glioma. Both conserved end residues are part of each CDR3. The D gene is left open where the match is weak. For some rows the clone size is stated as once, few or many, or as a class when expanded; others skip it.

j_call	d_call	clone_size	v_call	cdr3_aa	cdr3_nt
TRBJ1-1	-	few	TRBV4-1	CASRGTFQNTEAFF	TGCGCCAGCAGAGGGACCTTCCAGAACACTGAAGCTTTCTTT
TRBJ2-2	-	-	TRBV7-9	CASSLGEVHLAGELFF	TGTGCCAGCAGCTTAGGGGAGGTCCACTTAGCCGGGGAGCTGTTTTTT
TRBJ1-4	TRBD1	few	TRBV5-1	CASSPTRTGYEKLFF	TGCGCCAGCAGTCCTACCCGGACAGGGTATGAAAAACTGTTTTTT
TRBJ2-2	TRBD1	-	TRBV11-2	CASSWTGSNTGELFF	TGTGCCAGCAGCTGGACAGGATCGAACACCGGGGAGCTGTTTTTT
TRBJ1-1	-	-	TRBV4-1	CASSQEGQNTEAFF	TGCGCCAGCAGCCAAGAAGGGCAGAACACTGAAGCTTTCTTT
TRBJ1-1	-	-	TRBV5-5	CASSLAVTTEAFF	TGTGCCAGCAGCTTGGCAGTGACCACTGAAGCTTTCTTT
TRBJ1-1	-	-	TRBV11-3	CASSFTNTEAFF	TGTGCCAGCAGCTTTACAAACACTGAAGCTTTCTTT
TRBJ1-2	TRBD1	-	TRBV28	CASSLIGDRQNYGYTF	TGTGCCAGCAGTCTAATAGGGGACAGGCAGAACTATGGCTACACCTTC
TRBJ2-7	-	-	TRBV19	CASSPKVGWDEQYF	TGTGCCAGTAGTCCGAAGGTTGGTTGGGACGAGCAGTACTTC
TRBJ1-5	-	-	TRBV2	CASSEAGQLNQPQHF	TGTGCCAGCAGTGAAGCAGGACAGTTGAATCAGCCCCAGCATTTT
TRBJ2-5	TRBD2	-	TRBV2	CASREQLAGVETQYF	TGTGCCAGCAGGGAACAACTAGCGGGGGTGGAGACCCAGTACTTC
TRBJ2-2	TRBD1	-	TRBV2	CASRPQDRFNTGELFF	TGTGCCAGCAGACCTCAGGACAGGTTTAACACCGGGGAGCTGTTTTTT
TRBJ1-2	-	few	TRBV6-5	CASSYPRAGQYGYTF	TGTGCCAGCAGTTACCCCCGGGCAGGGCAATATGGCTACACCTTC
TRBJ2-5	-	-	TRBV23-1	CAIRGQETQYF	TGCGCGATCAGGGGCCAAGAGACCCAGTACTTC
TRBJ1-2	-	-	TRBV10-2	CASSVNLNYGYTF	TGCGCCAGCAGTGTCAATCTTAACTATGGCTACACCTTC
TRBJ1-2	-	once	TRBV10-2	CATQRRGQDYGYTF	TGCGCCACCCAACGACGAGGGCAGGACTATGGCTACACCTTC
TRBJ2-5	-	-	TRBV7-2	CASSSPGLGRKETQYF	TGTGCCAGCAGCTCACCGGGACTGGGGCGAAAAGAGACCCAGTACTTC
TRBJ1-6	-	-	TRBV27	CASSLKNSPLHF	TGTGCCAGCAGTTTAAAGAATTCACCCCTCCACTTT
TRBJ1-3	-	few	TRBV27	CASSLYGTDSGNTIYF	TGTGCCAGCAGTTTATACGGGACGGACTCTGGAAACACCATATATTTT
TRBJ1-2	-	few	TRBV29-1	CSVDTALNYGYTF	TGCAGCGTTGATACGGCGTTAAACTATGGCTACACCTTC
TRBJ1-4	TRBD1	few	TRBV29-1	CSVEGDSFEKLFF	TGCAGCGTTGAAGGGGACAGCTTTGAAAAACTGTTTTTT
TRBJ2-3	TRBD1	-	TRBV5-5	CASSLGTGWGTDTQYF	TGTGCCAGCAGCTTGGGGACAGGGTGGGGCACAGATACGCAGTATTTT
TRBJ2-1	TRBD1	-	TRBV11-2	CASSSGQGSPEQFF	TGTGCCAGCAGCTCGGGACAGGGGTCTCCTGAGCAGTTCTTC
TRBJ2-5	-	-	TRBV10-3	CATLRGGAQETQYF	TGTGCCACCCTGAGAGGGGGGGCCCAGGAGACCCAGTACTTC
TRBJ2-7	-	once	TRBV4-2	CASSSTGFDDEQYF	TGTGCCAGCAGCTCCACAGGGTTTGACGACGAGCAGTACTTC
TRBJ1-2	-	-	TRBV7-8	CASSLGQGYTF	TGTGCCAGCAGCTTAGGGCAGGGCTACACCTTC
TRBJ1-3	-	-	TRBV6-1	CASTHFTTGLNTIYF	TGTGCCAGCACACATTTTACTACGGGGTTGAACACCATATATTTT
TRBJ2-7	TRBD1	-	TRBV28	CASSLGRPGQGYEQYF	TGTGCCAGCAGCCTAGGCCGACCGGGACAGGGGTACGAGCAGTACTTC
TRBJ1-1	-	-	TRBV9	CASSVEGVLTEAFF	TGTGCCAGCAGCGTAGAAGGGGTTCTCACTGAAGCTTTCTTT
TRBJ1-2	-	-	TRBV7-2	CASSFSPIDYGYTF	TGTGCCAGCAGCTTTTCACCGATTGACTATGGCTACACCTTC
TRBJ2-7	TRBD2	once	TRBV2	CASSERASGGRYEQYF	TGTGCCAGCAGTGAAAGGGCTAGCGGGGGTAGGTACGAGCAGTACTTC
TRBJ1-6	-	-	TRBV19	CASRRQNSPLHF	TGTGCCAGTAGAAGACAGAATTCACCCCTCCACTTT
TRBJ2-3	-	-	TRBV7-9	CASSLWAQADTQYF	TGTGCCAGCAGCCTATGGGCCCAGGCGGATACGCAGTATTTT
TRBJ2-5	-	-	TRBV9	CASSVTPGQETQYF	TGTGCCAGCAGCGTCACACCGGGCCAAGAGACCCAGTACTTC
TRBJ1-2	TRBD1	once	TRBV18	CASSRPGTGSPYGYTF	TGTGCCAGCTCACGCCCCGGGACAGGGTCCCCCTATGGCTACACCTTC
TRBJ2-1	-	-	TRBV19	CASSLGYNEQFF	TGTGCCAGTAGTCTAGGGTACAATGAGCAGTTCTTC
TRBJ2-7	TRBD1	-	TRBV18	CASSQGTGGMDEQYF	TGTGCCAGCTCACAAGGGACAGGGGGCATGGACGAGCAGTACTTC
TRBJ1-2	-	-	TRBV5-1	CASSLAGDGYTF	TGCGCCAGCAGCTTGGCCGGGGATGGCTACACCTTC
TRBJ1-2	-	-	TRBV29-1	CSVEDPQGRIDGYTF	TGCAGCGTTGAAGATCCTCAGGGGCGAATAGATGGCTACACCTTC
TRBJ2-7	-	-	TRBV6-5	CASSYRSEYEQYF	TGTGCCAGCAGTTATCGGTCCGAATACGAGCAGTACTTC
TRBJ2-1	-	-	TRBV29-1	CSVDNPNSLYEQFF	TGCAGCGTTGATAATCCCAATTCTTTATATGAGCAGTTCTTC
TRBJ1-5	-	-	TRBV7-9	CASSLGGLIQPQHF	TGTGCCAGCAGCTTGGGGGGCCTTATACAGCCCCAGCATTTT
TRBJ2-7	-	-	TRBV29-1	CSVEKAGRAYEQYF	TGCAGCGTTGAAAAGGCAGGGCGAGCCTACGAGCAGTACTTC